The next 9 T cell receptor beta chains were all read from a single sample in a study of blood T cell repertoires in COVID-19. Libraries were prepared by immunoSEQ multiplex PCR; TCRdb keeps only in-frame clonotypes and omits some of them. The data contain roughly 140,000 clones, around 76% of them singletons. Sequenced material: peripheral blood. These TCRs come from a man in his 60s with acute or convalescent COVID-19.

The table lists this clone with many counts. The rearrangement joins TRBV9 to TRBJ2-2, with D unclear. Germline V gene lookup returns CDR1 SGDLS and CDR2 YYNGEE. The V gene lost 2 bases and the J gene lost 1 base, with 3 bases spanning the gap. The CDR3 contains 13 residues. The CDR3 bases are TGTGCCAGCAGCGTGAGGAACACCGGGGAGCTGTTTTTT. This sequence encodes CASSVRNTGELFF. The whole variable domain, remainder taken from reference TRBV9 and TRBJ2-2, is DSGVTQTPKHLITATGQRVTLRCSPRSGDLSVYWYQQSLDQGLQFLIQYYNGEERAKGNILERFSAQQFPDLHSELNLSSLELGDSALYFCASSVRNTGELFFGEGSRLTVL.

A word on this clone: This sample includes further DNA sequences coding for the same CDR3. The J gene is TRBJ2-2, the V gene TRBV18; TRBD2 matches at 7 bases. The CDR3 runs 14 residues. V was clipped by 3 bases and J by 2 bases; unmatched bases: 0. Germline assignment: CDR1 KGHSH and CDR2 LQKENI. CDR3 sequence (DNA): TGTGCCAGCTCACCGGGACTAAACACCGGGGAGCTGTTTTTT. It codes for CASSPGLNTGELFF. Supplemented by reference TRBV18 and TRBJ2-2, the full variable domain reads NAGVMQNPRHLVRRRGQEARLRCSPMKGHSHVYWYRQLPEEGLKFMVYLQKENIIDESGMPKERFSAEFPKEGPSILRIQQVVRGDSAAYFCASSPGLNTGELFFGEGSRLTVL.

The rearrangement joins TRBV6-6 to TRBJ2-1; 7 bases are a match to TRBD2. This CDR3 region has 15 residues. Per the germline V gene, CDR1 is MNHNY and CDR2 is SVGAGI (reference sequence). The V segment lost 10 bases and the J segment 5 bases; nucleotides outside the gene matches: 14. In DNA form, the CDR3 reads TGTGCCACCTCCCCGGGGGGTATACGAAACAATGAGCAGTTCTTC. This codes for CATSPGGIRNNEQFF.

The chain recombines TRBV29-1 with TRBJ1-5; D possibly corresponds to TRBD1 (5 bases). With 4 bases removed from V and 6 bases from J, the gap between germline ends came to 13 bases. CDR1 is SQVTM, CDR2 ANQGSEA, per germline. The CDR3 runs to 13 residues. CDR3 protein: CSVVEQERQPQHF. CDR3 nucleotide sequence: TGCAGCGTTGTGGAACAGGAGCGTCAGCCCCAGCATTTT.

The chain combines TRBV27 with TRBJ2-7; TRBD1 matches at 8 bases. The CDR3 sequence is 14 residues long. The ends lost 5 bases at V and 7 bases at J; junction bases unmatched: 10. Germline CDR1 reads MNHEY; CDR2 reads SMNVEV (reference sequence). The CDR3 sequence: CASSISTGGNEQYF. As DNA, the CDR3 is TGTGCCAGCAGTATTTCAACAGGGGGAAATGAGCAGTACTTC.

This clone has only one observation. This rearrangement joins TRBV5-4 to TRBJ1-1; the match to TRBD1 covers 8 bases. The CDR3 is made up of 15 amino acids. Germline assignment: CDR1 SGHNT and CDR2 YYREEE (reference sequence). The junction had 9 bases not matched to a gene; V was cut back by 0 bases and J by 8 bases. The CDR3 spells CASSLAGSRGQEAFF. The CDR3 nucleotides are TGTGCCAGCAGCTTGGCAGGTTCCAGGGGGCAAGAAGCTTTCTTT.

This chain links TRBV9 with TRBJ2-1; 8 bases are a match to TRBD2. The V and J ends lost 0 bases and 5 bases, in that order; junction bases with no gene match: 13. The germline gives CDR1 SGDLS, CDR2 YYNGEE. The CDR3 is 18 residues long. The CDR3 is CASSVVPSGLRYDNEQFF. The CDR3 bases are TGTGCCAGCAGCGTAGTGCCTAGCGGGCTACGGTATGACAATGAGCAGTTCTTC.

This clone was seen a few times. Additional DNA sequences in this sample encode the identical CDR3. This chain joins TRBV28 and TRBJ2-7, with TRBD2 matching over 7 bases. CDR3 length: 12 residues. Looked up from germline, CDR1 is MDHEN and CDR2 is SYDVKM. V trimming: 3 bases; J trimming: 6 bases; junction bases outside the gene matches: 2. CDR3 DNA sequence: TGTGCCAGCAGTTTGACTAGCTCCGAGCAGTACTTC. Protein sequence: CASSLTSSEQYF.

The chain links TRBV3-1 (or the pseudogene TRBV3-2) to TRBJ1-2, with a weak D call TRBD1 (5 bases). This CDR3 comprises 17 residues. Germline V CDR1 and CDR2: LGHDT, YNNKEL (reference sequence). V was trimmed by 0 bases and J by 4 bases, leaving 18 bases between them. The CDR3 protein is CASSQDSRRGRIYGYTF. The CDR3 nucleotides are TGTGCCAGCAGCCAAGATTCCCGGAGGGGTAGGATCTATGGCTACACCTTC.